Listed below are T cell receptor beta chains from one sample, sequenced in a study of blood T cell repertoires in COVID-19. Repertoires were generated with immunoSEQ multiplex PCR, while TCRdb's copy carries only in-frame clones and drops some. This table has 250,000 to 350,000 clones, about 88% appearing once. The specimen sequenced was peripheral blood. The receptors were gathered from a human donor with COVID-19, enrolled during active disease. The donor label of this sample is uncertain. The CDR3 runs from the conserved cysteine through the conserved F or W. Not all rows give a size; the values are once, few, many and, for expanded clones, a class.

-	TRBV5-4	TRBJ2-1	CASSSGLAGGPISNEQFF
-	TRBV3-1/TRBV3-2	TRBJ2-1	CASSLSSGSGVDEQFF
-	TRBV24-1	TRBJ2-3	CATSDIRGLAATDTQYF
-	TRBV3-1/TRBV3-2	TRBJ1-2	CASNQGVTDHGYTF
-	TRBV14	TRBJ2-3	CASSRTRGTDTQYF
-	TRBV3-1/TRBV3-2	TRBJ2-6	CASSLSSGANVLTF
-	TRBV6-4	TRBJ2-3	CASKTPPTSGTTDTQYF
-	TRBV7-9	TRBJ2-5	CASRTLSSLETQYF
-	TRBV5-1	TRBJ2-5	CASSLGGTTIQETQYF
-	TRBV7-9	TRBJ1-1	CASSLTLGTEAFF
once	TRBV7-9	TRBJ2-2	CASLSGGYTGELFF
-	TRBV10-3	TRBJ2-3	CAISDGLGGGTDTQYF
-	TRBV7-2	TRBJ2-1	CASSPLAGSYNEQFF